One sample yielded the 9 T cell receptor beta chains listed below, sequenced in a study of T cell changes during pregnancy in multiple sclerosis. Profiling relied on immunoSEQ multiplex PCR, and the TCRdb table lists in-frame clones only, not all of them. The repertoire holds tens of thousands of clones, with about 93% as singletons. Material: CD8+ T cells from peripheral blood mononuclear cells, obtained in the third trimester of pregnancy. These TCRs come from a female donor with multiple sclerosis, enrolled in a pregnancy study.

The chain uses TRBV27 and TRBJ1-2; D gene unclear. CDR1 and CDR2 from the germline V gene are MNHEY and SMNVEV (reference sequence). With 5 bases removed from V and 6 bases from J, the gap between germline ends came to 22 bases. The CDR3 is 16 amino acids. The CDR3 protein is CASSPSYGGQPDGYTF. The DNA for the CDR3 is TGTGCCAGCAGTCCCTCCTATGGAGGGCAGCCAGATGGCTACACCTTC.

This chain joins TRBV7-6 and TRBJ1-3; tentatively, D is TRBD1 (5 bases). The V gene lost 5 bases and the J gene lost 0 bases, with 17 bases spanning the gap. Per the germline V gene, CDR1 is SGHVS and CDR2 is FNYEAQ. The CDR3 consists of 17 residues. For the CDR3, the DNA is TGTGCCAGCAGCCCAGGGCTTGGGGCGAACTCTGGAAACACCATATATTTT. Residues: CASSPGLGANSGNTIYF.

The chain employs TRBV5-1 and TRBJ2-5; 13 bases map to TRBD2. Trimming took 4 bases from V and 5 from J; bases not matched to a gene: 5. There are 15 residues in the CDR3. Germline V gives CDR1 SGHRS, CDR2 YFSETQ. The CDR3 protein is CASSGGLAGVETQYF. The CDR3 DNA sequence: TGCGCCAGCAGCGGCGGACTAGCGGGAGTGGAGACCCAGTACTTC.

This clone was detected only once. The rearrangement uses TRBV2 and TRBJ2-7; 7 nucleotides line up with TRBD1. This CDR3 comprises 14 residues. V trimming: 4 bases; J trimming: 6 bases; junction bases outside the gene matches: 9. CDR1 SNHLY and CDR2 FYNNEI come from the germline V gene. CDR3: CASSGQGGRGEQYF. The CDR3, as DNA: TGTGCCAGCAGTGGACAAGGGGGCAGGGGCGAGCAGTACTTC.

The rearrangement joins TRBV28 to TRBJ1-5; TRBD1 aligns across 7 bases. V lost 3 bases, J lost 7 bases, and 3 bases stayed unmatched. The CDR3 covers 13 residues. Germline CDR1 reads MDHEN; CDR2 reads SYDVKM. The CDR3: CASSFRGYQPQHF. CDR3 bases: TGTGCCAGCAGTTTCAGGGGGTACCAGCCCCAGCATTTT. The complete variable domain, with remaining parts taken from reference TRBV28 and TRBJ1-5, reads DVKVTQSSRYLVKRTGEKVFLECVQDMDHENMFWYRQDPGLGLRLIYFSYDVKMKEKGDIPEGYSVSREKKERFSLILESASTNQTSMYLCASSFRGYQPQHFGDGTRLSIL.

This chain connects TRBV7-2 to TRBJ2-7; 10 positions match TRBD1. V shed 1 base and J 2 bases; nucleotides not matched to a gene: 2. This CDR3 region has 15 residues. The germline V gene has CDR1 SGHTA and CDR2 FQGNSA. The CDR3 region is CASSLGTGGTYEQYF. Written as DNA, the CDR3 is TGTGCCAGCAGCTTAGGGACAGGGGGTACCTACGAGCAGTACTTC.

CDR3 DNA sequence: TGTGCCAGCAGCGGGGACAGGGGACCCTACGAGCAGTACTTC. It encodes CASSGDRGPYEQYF. The V call is TRBV5-4, the J call TRBJ2-7; 10 bases align to TRBD1. J gave up 2 bases and V 4 bases, and 3 bases lay outside the gene matches. The length of the CDR3 is 14 residues. CDR1 SGHNT and CDR2 YYREEE come from the germline V gene (reference sequence).

The rearrangement uses TRBV4-1 and TRBJ2-5, with TRBD2 matching 11 bases. V was clipped by 0 bases and J by 0 bases; unmatched bases: 9. Germline V CDR1 and CDR2: MGHRA, YSYEKL. The CDR3 runs 19 residues. The CDR3 loop is CASSQDHVAGGPDQETQYF. DNA for the CDR3: TGCGCCAGCAGCCAAGATCATGTAGCGGGAGGGCCTGACCAAGAGACCCAGTACTTC.

The chain employs TRBV5-4 and TRBJ1-1; D possibly corresponds to TRBD1 (5 bases). V lost 2 bases to trimming and J lost 7 bases, with 12 bases between them. Per the germline V gene, CDR1 is SGHNT and CDR2 is YYREEE (reference sequence). This CDR3 region has 13 residues. CDR3 nucleotides: TGTGCCAGCAGCTTAGAAGGGGCGTATGAAGCTTTCTTT. It is translated as CASSLEGAYEAFF. Drawing the rest from reference TRBV5-4 and TRBJ1-1, the complete variable domain is ETGVTQSPTHLIKTRGQQVTLRCSSQSGHNTVSWYQQALGQGPQFIFQYYREEENGRGNFPPRFSGLQFPNYSSELNVNALELDDSALYLCASSLEGAYEAFFGQGTRLTVV.